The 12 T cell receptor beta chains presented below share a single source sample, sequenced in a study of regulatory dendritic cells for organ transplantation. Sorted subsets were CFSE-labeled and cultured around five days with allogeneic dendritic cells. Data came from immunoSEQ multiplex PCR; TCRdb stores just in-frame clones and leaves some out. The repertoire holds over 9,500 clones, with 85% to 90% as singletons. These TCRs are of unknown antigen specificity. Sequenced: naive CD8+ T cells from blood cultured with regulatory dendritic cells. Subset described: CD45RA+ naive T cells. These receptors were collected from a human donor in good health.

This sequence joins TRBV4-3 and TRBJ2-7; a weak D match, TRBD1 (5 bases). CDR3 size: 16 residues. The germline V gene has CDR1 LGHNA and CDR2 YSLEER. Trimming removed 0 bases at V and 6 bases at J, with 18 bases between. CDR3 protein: CASSQEAGPQPGEQYF. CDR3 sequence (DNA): TGCGCCAGCAGCCAAGAGGCAGGGCCCCAGCCAGGCGAGCAGTACTTC.

The chain's CDR3 is CASSLGGYRAEAFF. For the CDR3, the DNA is TGTGCCAGCAGTTTGGGTGGGTATAGGGCTGAAGCTTTCTTT. The chain employs TRBV27 and TRBJ1-1; no firm D call. Deletions cut 3 bases from V and 6 bases from J, with 14 bases between. This CDR3 has 14 residues. Germline CDR1 MNHEY, CDR2 SMNVEV (reference sequence).

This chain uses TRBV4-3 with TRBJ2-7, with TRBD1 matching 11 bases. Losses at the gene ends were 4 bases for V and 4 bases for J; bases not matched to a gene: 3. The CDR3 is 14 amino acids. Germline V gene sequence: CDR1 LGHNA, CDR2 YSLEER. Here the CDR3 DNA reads TGCGCCAGCAGCCCCGGGACAGGGGGATACGAGCAGTACTTC. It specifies CASSPGTGGYEQYF.

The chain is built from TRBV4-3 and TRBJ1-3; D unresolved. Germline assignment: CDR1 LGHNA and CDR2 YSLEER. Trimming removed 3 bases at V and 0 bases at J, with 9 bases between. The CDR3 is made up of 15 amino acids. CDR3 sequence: CASSQAWISGNTIYF. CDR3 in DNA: TGCGCCAGCAGCCAGGCCTGGATCTCTGGAAACACCATATATTTT.

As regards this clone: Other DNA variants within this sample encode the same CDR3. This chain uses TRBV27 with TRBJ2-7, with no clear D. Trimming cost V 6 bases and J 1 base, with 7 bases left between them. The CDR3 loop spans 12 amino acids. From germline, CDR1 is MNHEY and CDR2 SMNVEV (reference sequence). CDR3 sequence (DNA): TGTGCCAGCAGGGGTCCATCCTACGAGCAGTACTTC. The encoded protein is CASRGPSYEQYF.

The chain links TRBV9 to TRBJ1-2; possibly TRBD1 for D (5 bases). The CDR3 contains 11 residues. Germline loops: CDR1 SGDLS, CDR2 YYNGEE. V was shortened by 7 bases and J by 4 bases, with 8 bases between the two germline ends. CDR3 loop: CASGGSYGYTF. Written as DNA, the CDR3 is TGTGCCAGCGGGGGTAGCTATGGCTACACCTTC.

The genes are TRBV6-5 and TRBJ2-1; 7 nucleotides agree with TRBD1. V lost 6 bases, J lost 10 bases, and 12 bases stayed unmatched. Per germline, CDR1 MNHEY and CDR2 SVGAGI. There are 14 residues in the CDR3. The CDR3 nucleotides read TGTGCCAGCAGCCGATCGGACAGGCCGCGGGAGCAGTTCTTC. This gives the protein CASSRSDRPREQFF.

CDR3 residues: CASSLWYGQPQHF. The CDR3 DNA reads as TGTGCCAGCAGTTTATGGTACGGGCAGCCCCAGCATTTT. The chain has TRBV27 and TRBJ1-5; unclear D gene. Germline loops: CDR1 MNHEY, CDR2 SMNVEV (reference sequence). Trimming removed 1 base from V and 7 bases from J, with 8 bases in between. The CDR3 is 13 amino acids.

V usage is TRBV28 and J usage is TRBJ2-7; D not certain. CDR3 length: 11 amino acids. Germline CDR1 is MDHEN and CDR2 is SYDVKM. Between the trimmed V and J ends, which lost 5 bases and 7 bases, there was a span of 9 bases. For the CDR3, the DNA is TGTGCCAGCAGTACATATAGGGAGCAGTACTTC. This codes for CASSTYREQYF.

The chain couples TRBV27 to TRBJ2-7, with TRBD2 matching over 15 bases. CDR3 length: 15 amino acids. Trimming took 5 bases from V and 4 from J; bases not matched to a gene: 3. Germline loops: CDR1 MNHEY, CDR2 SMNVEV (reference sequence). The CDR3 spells CASSRTSGRVYEQYF. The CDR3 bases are TGTGCCAGCAGTCGGACTAGCGGGAGGGTGTACGAGCAGTACTTC.

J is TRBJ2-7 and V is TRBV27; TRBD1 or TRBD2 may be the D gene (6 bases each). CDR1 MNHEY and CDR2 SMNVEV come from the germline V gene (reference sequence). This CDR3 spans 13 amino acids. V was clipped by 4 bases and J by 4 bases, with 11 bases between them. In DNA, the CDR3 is TGTGCCAGCAGTTCGGGGGCCAGATACGAGCAGTACTTC. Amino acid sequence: CASSSGARYEQYF.

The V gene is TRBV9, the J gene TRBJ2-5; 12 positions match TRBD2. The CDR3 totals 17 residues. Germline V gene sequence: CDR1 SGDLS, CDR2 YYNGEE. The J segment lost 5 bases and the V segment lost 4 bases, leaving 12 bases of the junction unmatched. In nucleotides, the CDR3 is TGTGCCAGCAGCCCGGGGGAACTAGCGGGAGGTTCGGAGACCCAGTACTTC. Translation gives CASSPGELAGGSETQYF.